This TCR beta chain is drawn from a study of beta chain features in type 1 diabetes. Findings and caveats of the study: Researchers report that Type 1 diabetes patients had moderately but significantly shorter TCRB CDR3s across all four CD4+ subsets.

In its sample, this clone was seen a few times. What it binds is not known. Sequenced material consisted of expressed TCRB transcripts (all of the isolated RNA was reverse transcribed). Produced via immunoSEQ multiplex PCR; TCRdb's table is partial and in-frame only. The data show about 340,000 clones, around 9.3% seen once. Germline CDR1 is SGDLS and CDR2 is YYNGEE. Trimming removed 4 bases from V and 6 bases from J, with 13 bases in between. The CDR3 runs 14 residues. This chain joins TRBV9 and TRBJ2-2, with D possibly TRBD1 on 5 matching bases. The receptor comes from a man under 40 with type 1 diabetes. Sequences were obtained from central memory CD4+ T cells from blood. In nucleotides, the CDR3 is TGTGCCAGCAGCCTAGACAGTCTCGCCGGGGAGCTGTTTTTT. It codes for CASSLDSLAGELFF. Looking up the rest from reference TRBV9 and TRBJ2-2 gives the full variable domain: DSGVTQTPKHLITATGQRVTLRCSPRSGDLSVYWYQQSLDQGLQFLIQYYNGEERAKGNILERFSAQQFPDLHSELNLSSLELGDSALYFCASSLDSLAGELFFGEGSRLTVL.